This paragraph covers one T cell receptor beta chain sequence. V was clipped by 2 bases and J by 3 bases, with 11 bases between them. CDR3 size: 15 residues. The germline gives CDR1 MNHEY, CDR2 SMNVEV (reference sequence). These data originate in a study of shared clonotypes between healthy human individuals. TCRdb's copy holds only in-frame clones and misses some; the assay was immunoSEQ multiplex PCR. The table shows approximately 330,000 clones, with over 70% occurring only once. Sequenced material: memory CD4+ T cells sorted from blood. Subset meaning: CD45RA-negative fraction. The sequence was obtained from a man younger than 40 in good health. The rearrangement joins TRBV27 to TRBJ2-1, with D perhaps TRBD2 (6 bases). CDR3: CASSLLPGDYNEQFF. In nucleotides, the CDR3 is TGTGCCAGCAGTTTACTCCCGGGAGACTACAATGAGCAGTTCTTC.